This TCR beta chain comes out of a study of blood T cell repertoires in COVID-19. The wider study: Sites across the United States, Italy and Spain contributed samples from acute and convalescent COVID-19. Sources were T cells, B-cell-depleted T cells, or PBMCs; the material itself was cDNA or gDNA.

Produced via immunoSEQ multiplex PCR; TCRdb's table is partial and in-frame only. The sample holds 70,000 to 80,000 clones, approximately 90% seen once. Trimming shortened V by 4 bases and J by 10 bases, and 23 bases separated the two germline ends. This CDR3 spans 16 amino acids. Germline assignment: CDR1 MDHEN and CDR2 SYDVKM. The clonotype was recovered from a woman in her sixties with active COVID-19. Sequenced: peripheral blood. The chain carries TRBV28 and TRBJ2-1; D uncertain. This chain's CDR3 is CASSSLILRSSSEQFF. The CDR3 nucleotides read TGTGCCAGCAGTTCCCTAATCTTGAGGTCCTCAAGCGAGCAGTTCTTC.